The T cell receptor (beta chain) under discussion was sequenced for a study of cytomegalovirus exposure and HLA in healthy donors. Findings of the study overall: Follow-up analysis later connected one missense variant in DCLRE1C with trimming of TCR beta V- and J-genes.

The CDR3 is made up of 14 amino acids. The germline V and J ends were trimmed by 5 bases and 0 bases, with 8 bases remaining between them. The germline V gene has CDR1 SGHTA and CDR2 FQGTGA. Note on this clone: What it binds is unknown.

Primers: 60 Vbeta forward and 13 Jbeta reverse. The protocol was immunoSEQ multiplex PCR, while the TCRdb copy is restricted to in-frame clones and leaves out a portion. This sample carries fewer than 45,000 clones, with under 2% going to the ten biggest clones. V usage is TRBV7-3 and J usage is TRBJ2-1; tentative D call: TRBD2 (5 bases). The sequence derives from a woman aged 25 to 39 in good health and CMV-seronegative. The sample comprised PBMCs. The CDR3 nucleotides are TGTGCCAGCAGCCGTAGCGACTCCTACAATGAGCAGTTCTTC. Protein sequence: CASSRSDSYNEQFF.